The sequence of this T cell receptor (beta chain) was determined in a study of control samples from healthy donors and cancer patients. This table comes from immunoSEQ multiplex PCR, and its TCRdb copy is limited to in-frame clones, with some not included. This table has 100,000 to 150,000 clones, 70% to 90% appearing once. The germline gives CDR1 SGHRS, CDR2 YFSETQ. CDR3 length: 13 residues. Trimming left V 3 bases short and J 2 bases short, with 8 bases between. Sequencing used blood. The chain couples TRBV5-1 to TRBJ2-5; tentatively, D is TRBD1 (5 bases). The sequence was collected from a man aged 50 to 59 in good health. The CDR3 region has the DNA TGCGCCAGCAGCTCAACAGGACAAGAGACCCAGTACTTC. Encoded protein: CASSSTGQETQYF.